This TCR beta chain emerged from a study of CD8 T cells in Susac syndrome. After removal of 3 bases from V and 7 bases from J, the junction contained 8 bases not matched to a gene. The CDR3 runs to 14 residues. TEMRA cells underwent FACS enrichment and CD8+ and CD4+ T cells underwent negative isolation. RNA was extracted with the RNeasy kit, and a quantity of roughly 0.5 to 1 ug was reverse transcribed using random hexamers. One entry per CDR3 protein, called by TCRdb with MiXCR from the immunoSEQ multiplex PCR reads. This table holds 230,000 or so distinct CDR3 sequences, around 96% found once. The receptor was isolated from a human donor with multiple sclerosis. Sequencing used CD4+ T cells from PBMCs. The gene calls are TRBV12-3 or TRBV12-4 and TRBJ1-2; 7 bases fit TRBD1. CDR3 region: CASSLFQGESGYTF. CDR3 sequence (DNA): TGTGCCAGCAGTTTGTTCCAGGGGGAAAGTGGCTACACCTTC.